This TCR beta chain was identified during a study of T cells after yellow fever vaccination. About this clonotype itself: Compared with germline, one end of the junction differs, possibly owing to a read error.

TCRdb called the 5' RACE reads again in MiXCR, with one record for every CDR3 protein. The sample yields 360,000 or so distinct CDR3 sequences, under 14% seen once. This CDR3 spans 13 amino acids. Germline-derived CDR1 and CDR2 are ENHRY and SYGVKD. The J gene is TRBJ2-1, the V gene TRBV10-3, with 10 bases matching TRBD2. The sample consisted of PBMCs, taken on the day of the first yellow fever vaccination. The TCR was taken from a man aged 18 to 29 who received the YFV17D yellow fever vaccine. The CDR3 DNA follows: TGTGCCGTTAGCGGGGGGATTAACAACGAGCAGTTCTTC. It translates to CAVSGGINNEQFF.